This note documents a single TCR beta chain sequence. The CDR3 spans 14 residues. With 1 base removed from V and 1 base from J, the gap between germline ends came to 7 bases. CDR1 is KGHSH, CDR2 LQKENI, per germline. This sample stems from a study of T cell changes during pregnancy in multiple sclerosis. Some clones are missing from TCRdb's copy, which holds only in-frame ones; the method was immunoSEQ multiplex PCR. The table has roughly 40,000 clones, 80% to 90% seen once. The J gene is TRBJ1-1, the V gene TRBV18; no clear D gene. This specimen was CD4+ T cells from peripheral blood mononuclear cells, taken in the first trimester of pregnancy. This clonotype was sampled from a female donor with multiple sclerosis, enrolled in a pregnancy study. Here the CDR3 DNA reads TGTGCCAGCTCACCACGCCCGGGGAACACTGAAGCTTTCTTT. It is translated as CASSPRPGNTEAFF.